This entry is about one T cell receptor beta chain. Per the germline V gene, CDR1 is SGHRS and CDR2 is YFSETQ. The V end lost 8 bases, the J end lost 3 bases, and 12 bases lay between the germline ends. There are 12 residues in the CDR3. This sample is drawn from a study of CD8 T cells in Susac syndrome. Random hexamers served to reverse transcribe about 0.5 to 1 ug RNA. Amplification of TCR beta CDR3 across 54 Vbeta and 13 Jbeta was performed with immunoSEQ multiplex PCR. TCRdb reprocessed the immunoSEQ multiplex PCR reads with MiXCR, giving one entry per CDR3 protein. The repertoire holds around 300,000 distinct CDR3 sequences, with 85% as singletons. The patients who served as multiple sclerosis controls were treatment-naive and had stable or active relapsing-remitting disease that fulfilled the revised McDonald criteria. Negative isolation was used for CD8+ and CD4+ T cells, and FACS enrichment was applied to TEMRA cells.

Sequences were obtained from CD8+ T cells from PBMCs. The chain carries TRBV5-1 and TRBJ2-7; D is possibly TRBD2 (5 bases). The receptor comes from a human donor with multiple sclerosis. The CDR3 sequence is CASSNRDYEQYF. DNA of the CDR3: TGCGCCAGTTCGAACCGGGACTACGAGCAGTACTTC.